Each of the 21 T cell receptor beta chains below was sequenced from the same sample in a study of cytomegalovirus exposure and HLA in healthy donors. The PCR ran on 60 Vbeta and 13 Jbeta primers. Data came from immunoSEQ multiplex PCR; TCRdb stores just in-frame clones and leaves some out. The data show 110,000 to 150,000 clones, 70% to 80% seen once. Sequenced: PBMCs. The receptors shown here come from a woman in her 50s in good health and CMV-seronegative.

The V gene is TRBV25-1, the J gene TRBJ1-5, with 9 bases matching TRBD1. Germline V gene sequence: CDR1 MGHDK, CDR2 SYGVNS. CDR3 length: 14 amino acids. The J segment lost 6 bases and the V segment lost 4 bases, leaving 4 bases of the junction unmatched. For the CDR3, the DNA is TGTGCCAGCAGTGCCGGGACAGGGTTTCAGCCCCAGCATTTT. Translation: CASSAGTGFQPQHF.

The genes are TRBV7-6 and TRBJ2-2; perhaps TRBD1 as D (7 bases). The germline gives CDR1 SGHVS, CDR2 FNYEAQ. Trimming removed 3 bases at V and 4 bases at J, with 15 bases between. The CDR3 extends over 16 amino acids. For the CDR3, the DNA is TGTGCCAGCAGCTTTGCAGGGGGAGGTAGCACCGGGGAGCTGTTTTTT. Protein: CASSFAGGGSTGELFF.

CDR3 in DNA: TGTGCCAGCAGCTTAGGTGGGACAGGAAGTTACAATGAGCAGTTCTTC. Translation gives CASSLGGTGSYNEQFF. This chain links TRBV7-8 with TRBJ2-1; 8 bases match TRBD1. This CDR3 is 16 amino acids long. In germline, CDR1 is SGHVS, CDR2 FQNEAQ. Trimming took 1 base from V and 4 from J; bases not matched to a gene: 6.

The chain combines TRBV10-3 with TRBJ1-3; TRBD1 aligns across 7 bases. The CDR3 extends over 14 amino acids. Per germline, CDR1 ENHRY and CDR2 SYGVKD. The V and J ends lost 10 bases and 0 bases, in that order; junction bases with no gene match: 6. The CDR3: CATRDSASGNTIYF. CDR3 coding DNA: TGTGCCACTAGGGACAGCGCCTCTGGAAACACCATATATTTT.

This chain connects TRBV4-1 to TRBJ2-5; TRBD2 aligns across 9 bases. The J segment lost 5 bases and the V segment lost 0 bases, leaving 7 bases of the junction unmatched. CDR1 and CDR2 (germline): MGHRA, YSYEKL. This CDR3 contains 16 residues. The CDR3 bases are TGCGCCAGCAGCCAAGAAGAGCGGGGGGAGGTGGAGACCCAGTACTTC. Its translation: CASSQEERGEVETQYF.

V is TRBV7-2 and J is TRBJ1-2; D may be TRBD1 (6 bases). The V and J ends lost 4 bases and 6 bases respectively, with 18 bases between them. CDR1 is SGHTA and CDR2 is FQGNSA in the germline V gene. This CDR3 is 15 amino acids long. The CDR3: CASSSQTGVTNGYTF. The DNA of the CDR3 is TGTGCCAGCAGCTCACAGACAGGAGTTACCAATGGCTACACCTTC.

This chain connects TRBV18 to TRBJ2-1, with TRBD2 as a possible D gene (6 bases). The CDR3 is 14 amino acids. V lost 4 bases and J lost 6, with 13 bases in between. Germline values: CDR1 KGHSH, CDR2 LQKENI. The CDR3 protein is CASSRLEGTNEQFF. In DNA form, the CDR3 reads TGTGCCAGCTCACGTCTGGAGGGGACCAATGAGCAGTTCTTC.

The chain uses TRBV27 and TRBJ2-5; 7 nucleotides agree with TRBD2. The CDR3 is made up of 14 amino acids. In germline, CDR1 is MNHEY, CDR2 SMNVEV (reference sequence). Trimming cost V 6 bases and J 2 bases; bases outside gene matches: 6. The CDR3 region has the DNA TGTGCCAGCAGACCTAGCGGAAAACAAGAGACCCAGTACTTC. Residues: CASRPSGKQETQYF.

The J gene is TRBJ2-7, the V gene TRBV7-8; TRBD1 matches at 11 bases. J was trimmed by 4 bases and V by 4 bases; bases with no gene match: 9. The CDR3 loop spans 16 amino acids. The germline V gene has CDR1 SGHVS and CDR2 FQNEAQ. CDR3 protein: CASSSRDRGYHYEQYF. CDR3 nucleotides: TGTGCCAGCAGCTCCCGGGACAGGGGGTATCATTACGAGCAGTACTTC.

This rearrangement joins TRBV7-9 to TRBJ2-1; 8 positions match TRBD1. The ends lost 5 bases at V and 2 bases at J; junction bases unmatched: 5. Germline CDR1 reads SEHNR; CDR2 reads FQNEAQ (reference sequence). The CDR3 is 15 amino acids. CDR3: CASSVTGGTYNEQFF. The CDR3, as DNA: TGTGCCAGCAGCGTTACAGGGGGAACCTACAATGAGCAGTTCTTC. Looking up the rest from reference TRBV7-9 and TRBJ2-1 gives the full variable domain: DTGVSQNPRHKITKRGQNVTFRCDPISEHNRLYWYRQTLGQGPEFLTYFQNEAQLEKSRLLSDRFSAERPKGSFSTLEIQRTEQGDSAMYLCASSVTGGTYNEQFFGPGTRLTVL.

The CDR3 reads CASLPSRGGAEAFF. Written as DNA, the CDR3 is TGTGCCAGCCTCCCTAGTAGAGGAGGTGCTGAAGCTTTCTTT. V gene TRBV25-1 combines with J gene TRBJ1-1; no reliable D call. The length of the CDR3 is 14 residues. V was pared by 8 bases and J by 6 bases, with 19 bases between. Germline V CDR1 and CDR2: MGHDK, SYGVNS.

The chain recombines TRBV10-3 with TRBJ2-6, with TRBD1 matching over 8 bases. From germline, CDR1 is ENHRY and CDR2 SYGVKD. This CDR3 is built from 18 residues. V lost 0 bases and J lost 0; bases outside the gene matches: 4. Here the CDR3 reads CAISESGQGGSGANVLTF. CDR3 in DNA: TGTGCCATCAGTGAGTCAGGACAGGGTGGCTCTGGGGCCAACGTCCTGACTTTC.

This clone turned up a few times. The chain uses TRBV30 and TRBJ2-3, with TRBD1 matching 10 bases. This CDR3 region has 15 residues. The germline CDR1 and CDR2 sequences are GTSNPN and SVGIG (reference sequence). V shed 2 bases, J shed 0 bases, and the junction held 2 bases outside the gene matches. The CDR3 DNA reads as TGTGCCTGGAGTCCGGGACAGGGGAGCACAGATACGCAGTATTTT. Its translation is CAWSPGQGSTDTQYF.

This clone occurred once. V gene TRBV19 combines with J gene TRBJ2-4; possible D gene TRBD1, 6 bases. The CDR3 loop spans 15 amino acids. Germline CDR1 is LNHDA and CDR2 is SQIVND (reference sequence). Trimming left V 0 bases short and J 7 bases short, with 13 bases between. CDR3 protein: CASSIDPGEWNIQYF. The CDR3 DNA is TGTGCCAGTAGTATAGATCCAGGGGAGTGGAACATTCAGTACTTC.

The chain couples TRBV19 to TRBJ1-1; no firm D call. Germline CDR1 reads LNHDA; CDR2 reads SQIVND (reference sequence). This CDR3 spans 15 amino acids. V was trimmed by 1 base and J by 0 bases, leaving 9 bases between them. This chain's CDR3 is CASSIGGNMNTEAFF. The DNA of the CDR3 is TGTGCCAGTAGTATAGGAGGGAACATGAACACTGAAGCTTTCTTT. Based on the CDR3 plus reference TRBV19 and TRBJ1-1, the full variable domain is DGGITQSPKYLFRKEGQNVTLSCEQNLNHDAMYWYRQDPGQGLRLIYYSQIVNDFQKGDIAEGYSVSREKKESFPLTVTSAQKNPTAFYLCASSIGGNMNTEAFFGQGTRLTVV.

This chain joins TRBV6-5 and TRBJ2-3; 7 nucleotides match TRBD1. The germline gives CDR1 MNHEY, CDR2 SVGAGI. Losses at the gene ends were 2 bases for V and 7 bases for J; bases not matched to a gene: 9. The CDR3 contains 15 residues. CDR3 residues: CASSYDGTAPYTQYF. For the CDR3, the DNA is TGTGCCAGCAGTTACGACGGGACAGCGCCTTATACGCAGTATTTT.

The J gene is TRBJ2-7, the V gene TRBV2; tentative D call: TRBD2 (6 bases). Germline assignment: CDR1 SNHLY and CDR2 FYNNEI. Trimming took off 7 bases at V and 1 base at J, with 20 bases between the two ends. CDR3 length: 16 amino acids. The DNA for the CDR3 is TGTGCCAGCATTCAGACGGAGGGCCGGATGTCCTACGAGCAGTACTTC. Translating gives CASIQTEGRMSYEQYF. Full variable domain (rest looked up from reference TRBV2 and TRBJ2-7): EPEVTQTPSHQVTQMGQEVILRCVPISNHLYFYWYRQILGQKVEFLVSFYNNEISEKSEIFDDQFSVERPDGSNFTLKIRSTKLEDSAMYFCASIQTEGRMSYEQYFGPGTRLTVT.

The V and J genes are TRBV28 and TRBJ1-2; the D gene is possibly TRBD1 (5 bases). The germline V gene encodes CDR1 MDHEN and CDR2 SYDVKM. Trimming shortened V by 4 bases and J by 3 bases, and 6 bases separated the two germline ends. The CDR3 length is 12 residues. The CDR3 DNA reads TGTGCCAGCAGTTCCAGGGACTATGGCTACACCTTC. This translates into CASSSRDYGYTF.

This clone showed up just once. This sequence joins TRBV15 and TRBJ1-6; maybe TRBD1 (5 bases). Germline CDR1 and CDR2: LNHNV and YYDKDF (reference sequence). The CDR3 has 15 residues. Deletions cut 1 base from V and 7 bases from J, with 11 bases between. In nucleotides, the CDR3 is TGTGCCACCAGCAGAGTGGGGGGGGGAAATTCACCCCTCCACTTT. Amino acid sequence: CATSRVGGGNSPLHF.

V is TRBV4-2 and J is TRBJ2-7; 7 bases map to TRBD1. This CDR3 region has 16 residues. Trimming at V came to 2 bases and at J to 1 base, leaving 8 bases not matched to a gene. Germline lookup yields CDR1 LGHNA and CDR2 YNFKEQ. CDR3 DNA: TGTGCCAGCAGCCAAAACAGGGGTGGCGGGTCCTACGAGCAGTACTTC. Amino acids: CASSQNRGGGSYEQYF.

The V call is TRBV10-3, the J call TRBJ2-3, with 9 bases matching TRBD2. The germline gives CDR1 ENHRY, CDR2 SYGVKD. J was trimmed by 2 bases and V by 2 bases; bases with no gene match: 8. The CDR3 extends over 17 amino acids. CDR3 protein: CAISEGLAGRYTDTQYF. DNA of the CDR3: TGTGCCATCAGTGAGGGCCTAGCGGGGAGATACACAGATACGCAGTATTTT.